The rows below give T cell receptor beta chains drawn from one sample of a study of blood T cell repertoires in COVID-19. Clones were read by immunoSEQ multiplex PCR, and TCRdb kept only the in-frame ones, dropping some. The sample gives fewer than 350,000 clones, around 81% of which show up once; 4.1% is in the top ten. The specimen sequenced was peripheral blood. Every receptor here comes from a woman aged 50 to 60 with active or convalescent COVID-19. Both conserved end residues are part of each CDR3. A D gene is named only where the DNA matches it firmly. Rows may omit the clone size; those that give it use once, few, many or a size class.

TGCGCCAGCAGCCCGGCCGGGGGCGGGAGGGGCTCAAACCGTGCCTACGAGCAGTACTTC,CASSPAGGGRGSNRAYEQYF,TRBD2,.,TRBJ2-7,TRBV5-1
TGCGCCAGCAGCTTGGGGATAGGGGTAGAGGCTGAAGCTTTCTTT,CASSLGIGVEAEAFF,.,.,TRBJ1-1,TRBV5-1
TGCGCCAGCAGCCAAGCCAGTAACACTGAAGCTTTCTTT,CASSQASNTEAFF,.,.,TRBJ1-1,TRBV4-1
TGCGCCGGGACTTGGGGTCGCTATGGCTACACCTTC,CAGTWGRYGYTF,.,.,TRBJ1-2,TRBV29-1
TGTGCCAGCAGTTTTACAGACACGAGTCTTGAAAAACTGTTTTTT,CASSFTDTSLEKLFF,.,.,TRBJ1-4,TRBV28
TGCAGCGTTGCCTCCGGGACTAGCGTGGGTTCTATCAATGAGCAGTTCTTC,CSVASGTSVGSINEQFF,TRBD2,few,TRBJ2-1,TRBV29-1
TGTGCCAGCAGTTACTCCGGGCAGGGTTTACAGCCCCAGCATTTT,CASSYSGQGLQPQHF,.,.,TRBJ1-5,TRBV6-6
TGTGCCAGCTCACGAACAGGGGAGGTTGGAAACACCATATATTTT,CASSRTGEVGNTIYF,TRBD1,.,TRBJ1-3,TRBV18
TGTGCCAGTAGTATGGAGGGCGGCACAGATACGCAGTATTTT,CASSMEGGTDTQYF,.,.,TRBJ2-3,TRBV19
TGTGCCAGCAGCTTAGACGTCAATCGGAATCAGCCCCAGCATTTT,CASSLDVNRNQPQHF,.,.,TRBJ1-5,TRBV7-2
TGTGCCAGCAGCGTATCCGGATTTTCCGAGGACGAGCAGTACTTC,CASSVSGFSEDEQYF,.,.,TRBJ2-7,TRBV9
TGTGCCATCAGTGTAGGTCCTAGCGGGAGTCTTGAGTACTTC,CAISVGPSGSLEYF,TRBD2,.,TRBJ2-7,TRBV10-3
TGTGCCAGCAGCGTAGATATTCCGCGAGGCACAGATACGCAGTATTTT,CASSVDIPRGTDTQYF,.,.,TRBJ2-3,TRBV9